These 18 T cell receptor beta chains share one sample of origin, sequenced in a study of metastatic and nonmetastatic thyroid tumors. Until they underwent thyroid surgery, no patient had received any treatment. TCRdb reprocessed the PCR reads via MiXCR. The repertoire holds approximately 29,000 clones, with about 32% as singletons. Sequencing was carried out using blood. These receptors originate from a female donor with papillary thyroid cancer or a benign thyroid nodule (not recorded which). Some clones in this sample may be carry-over from other donors' samples.

Of note for this clone: One junction end disagrees with the germline gene, perhaps due to a read error. Other nucleotide sequences in the sample specify the same CDR3. J is TRBJ2-3 and V is TRBV5-1; 7 nucleotides align to TRBD1. Germline V gives CDR1 SGHRS, CDR2 YFSETQ. The CDR3 runs 13 residues. The CDR3 is CARNRGKVDTQYF. The DNA of the CDR3 is TGCGCCAGAAACAGGGGCAAAGTCGATACGCAATATTTT.

This sequence joins TRBV11-2 and TRBJ2-5; no reliable D call. V was cut by 1 base and J by 0 bases, with 9 bases left in between. Germline-derived CDR1 and CDR2 are SGHAT and FQNNGV. The CDR3 loop spans 15 amino acids. The CDR3 bases are TGTGCCAGCAGCTTAGGTGGCGGAAACCAAGAGACCCAGTACTTC. Its translation: CASSLGGGNQETQYF.

This clone has a count of ten or more. The rearrangement links TRBV19 to TRBJ2-3, with D perhaps TRBD1 (6 bases). Germline CDR1 and CDR2: LNHDA and SQIVND (reference sequence). With 6 bases removed from V and 5 bases from J, the gap between germline ends came to 9 bases. The length of the CDR3 is 12 residues. The CDR3 DNA reads TGTGCCAGTAGGATGACAGGAGATACGCAGTATTTT. This codes for CASRMTGDTQYF. The complete variable domain, with remaining parts taken from reference TRBV19 and TRBJ2-3, reads DGGITQSPKYLFRKEGQNVTLSCEQNLNHDAMYWYRQDPGQGLRLIYYSQIVNDFQKGDIAEGYSVSREKKESFPLTVTSAQKNPTAFYLCASRMTGDTQYFGPGTRLTVL.

This clone came up many times. This chain joins TRBV12-3 or TRBV12-4 and TRBJ1-2; D is undetermined. The CDR3 has 16 residues. The V end was cut by 5 bases, the J end by 6 bases, with 22 bases between. The CDR3 nucleotides are TGTGCCAGCAGTCCCGACCCATTTATGTATGTCGATGGCTACACCTTC. Translated: CASSPDPFMYVDGYTF.

This clone was counted ten times or more. The chain has TRBV12-3 or TRBV12-4 and TRBJ2-1; 8 bases fit TRBD2. With V trimmed by 2 bases and J by 5 bases, 5 bases remained unmatched. The CDR3 sequence is 15 residues long. The CDR3 bases are TGTGCCAGCAGTTTAAACGGGAGGGTTAACAATGAGCAGTTCTTC. Translating gives CASSLNGRVNNEQFF.

V and J are TRBV11-2 and TRBJ2-3, with 8 bases that match TRBD1. Trimming at V came to 5 bases and at J to 2 bases, leaving 6 bases not matched to a gene. Looked up from germline, CDR1 is SGHAT and CDR2 is FQNNGV. This CDR3 spans 15 amino acids. This CDR3 is CASSPRTGITDTQYF. CDR3 sequence (DNA): TGTGCCAGCAGCCCGAGGACAGGGATCACAGATACGCAGTATTTT.

This clone was counted between two and nine times. Its ends do not fully match the called genes, so a read error is possible. This chain joins TRBV6-4 and TRBJ1-5; TRBD1 matches 9 bases. Germline V gene lookup returns CDR1 MRHNA and CDR2 SNTAGT. The CDR3 spans 17 residues. CDR3 region: CASSYSYPGTGTQPQHF. The CDR3 nucleotides are TGTGCCAGCAGTTACTCATACCCCGGGACAGGGACCCAGCCCCAGCATTTT.

Ten or more counts support this clone. The chain recombines TRBV19 with TRBJ2-1; 7 bases are shared with TRBD2. The V segment lost 3 bases and the J segment 13 bases; nucleotides outside the gene matches: 12. Per germline, CDR1 LNHDA and CDR2 SQIVND (reference sequence). The CDR3 consists of 14 residues. This chain's CDR3 is CASSIGRPPDEQFF. Written as DNA, the CDR3 is TGTGCCAGTAGTATCGGGAGGCCCCCGGACGAACAGTTCTTC.

The chain uses TRBV5-4 and TRBJ2-6, with no clear D. Trimming removed 2 bases at V and 4 bases at J, with 10 bases between. Germline values: CDR1 SGHNT, CDR2 YYREEE (reference sequence). The CDR3 is made up of 15 amino acids. Here the CDR3 reads CASSLGIFGANVLTF. DNA for the CDR3: TGTGCCAGCAGCTTAGGGATTTTCGGGGCCAACGTCCTGACTTTC.

This clone was picked up a small number of times. CDR3: CATSDRGYEQYF. CDR3 coding DNA: TGTGCCACCAGTGACCGGGGGTACGAGCAGTACTTC. The rearrangement joins TRBV24-1 to TRBJ2-7, with D tentatively TRBD2 (6 bases). Trimming shortened V by 4 bases and J by 4 bases, and 7 bases separated the two germline ends. The CDR3 consists of 12 residues. Per the germline V gene, CDR1 is KGHDR and CDR2 is SFDVKD.

This clone came up a few times. The chain recombines TRBV28 with TRBJ2-7; 9 positions agree with TRBD1. The CDR3 runs 15 residues. J gave up 4 bases and V 4 bases, and 8 bases lay outside the gene matches. Germline CDR1 and CDR2: MDHEN and SYDVKM. CDR3 protein: CASSYPGTGRYEQYF. The CDR3 DNA sequence: TGTGCCAGCAGTTACCCCGGGACAGGGAGGTACGAGCAGTACTTC.

This clone was observed at least ten times. J is TRBJ2-2 and V is TRBV7-3, with D unresolved. Germline assignment: CDR1 SGHTA and CDR2 FQGTGA. This CDR3 spans 15 amino acids. Trimming pared 0 bases from V and 8 bases from J, leaving 13 bases between. The CDR3 DNA reads TGTGCCAGCAGCTTAACGAGCTCCTCGGTTGGGGAGCTGTTTTTT. Translation: CASSLTSSSVGELFF.

This clone was seen many times. This chain connects TRBV19 to TRBJ2-3; D call uncertain. The germline V gene encodes CDR1 LNHDA and CDR2 SQIVND (reference sequence). The CDR3 covers 14 residues. V lost 10 bases to trimming and J lost 2 bases, with 16 bases between them. CDR3 protein: CATQNHINTDTQYF. CDR3 coding DNA: TGTGCCACCCAAAACCACATCAACACAGATACGCAGTATTTT. Filled out from reference TRBV19 and TRBJ2-3, the complete variable domain reads DGGITQSPKYLFRKEGQNVTLSCEQNLNHDAMYWYRQDPGQGLRLIYYSQIVNDFQKGDIAEGYSVSREKKESFPLTVTSAQKNPTAFYLCATQNHINTDTQYFGPGTRLTVL.

The rearrangement joins TRBV28 to TRBJ1-6; 9 nucleotides align to TRBD1. With V trimmed by 1 base and J by 4 bases, 2 bases remained unmatched. CDR3 length: 16 amino acids. CDR1 and CDR2 (germline): MDHEN, SYDVKM. CDR3 loop: CASSLYRGLYNSPLHF. The DNA for the CDR3 is TGTGCCAGCAGTTTATACAGGGGGCTGTATAATTCACCCCTCCACTTT.

This clone was observed a few times. A much larger clone sits a single nucleotide away, making a read error possible. The identical CDR3 is also encoded by other nucleotide sequences in the sample. The V and J genes are TRBV20-1 and TRBJ2-5, with TRBD2 matching over 14 bases. CDR1 and CDR2 (germline): DFQATT, SNEGSKA (reference sequence). The CDR3 runs to 15 residues. Here the CDR3 reads CSAERTSGRRETQYF. The DNA for the CDR3 is TGCAGTGCTGAACGGACTAGCGGGAGGCGAGAGACACAGTACTTC.

The table lists this clone with many counts. The rearrangement uses TRBV2 and TRBJ2-1; 8 bases are a match to TRBD2. There are 14 residues in the CDR3. Per the germline V gene, CDR1 is SNHLY and CDR2 is FYNNEI. The junction had 4 bases not matched to a gene; V was cut back by 3 bases and J by 6 bases. CDR3 region: CASSEQRELNEQFF. The CDR3 DNA reads as TGTGCCAGCAGTGAGCAGCGGGAGCTCAATGAGCAGTTCTTC.

This clone was recorded at least ten times. The chain joins TRBV27 to TRBJ1-1; D is perhaps TRBD1 (6 bases). The CDR3 consists of 16 residues. Between the trimmed V and J ends, which lost 7 bases and 3 bases, there was a span of 21 bases. The germline gives CDR1 MNHEY, CDR2 SMNVEV (reference sequence). The DNA for the CDR3 is TGTGCCAGCAACCTCGGGCCAGGGGTAGGGGACACTGAAGCTTTCTTT. It specifies CASNLGPGVGDTEAFF.

This clone was counted at least ten times. The rearrangement joins TRBV13 to TRBJ2-6; 10 positions match TRBD2. The CDR3 sequence is 19 residues long. From germline, CDR1 is PRHDT and CDR2 FYEKMQ (reference sequence). V was pared by 1 base and J by 2 bases, with 8 bases of the junction left unmatched. Here the CDR3 reads CASSLEGRAGGPGANVLTF. CDR3 in DNA: TGTGCCAGCAGCTTAGAGGGGAGAGCGGGAGGGCCTGGGGCCAACGTCCTGACTTTC.